This note documents a single T cell receptor beta chain sequence. This sample is drawn from a study of shared clonotypes between healthy human individuals. Study background: Donors, aged 18 to 49, were a couple of women and a few men.

Replicate PCRs for sorted subsets used roughly 200 ng DNA; this equaled 33,000 or so T cell genomes. This table comes from immunoSEQ multiplex PCR, and its TCRdb copy is limited to in-frame clones, with some not included. This repertoire shows some 980,000 clones, over 75% found once; its top ten account for about 1.5%. This CDR3 contains 15 residues. CDR1 is LNHDA, CDR2 SQIVND, per germline (reference sequence). Trimming took off 6 bases at V and 1 base at J, with 10 bases between the two ends. V and J are TRBV19 and TRBJ1-6, with D hard to call. Sequenced sample: memory CD4+ T cells sorted from blood. The subset denotes: CD45RA-negative fraction. This TCR came from a man younger than 35 in good health. The CDR3 protein is CASSSPESYNSPLHF. CDR3 DNA sequence: TGTGCCAGTAGCTCTCCAGAATCCTATAATTCACCCCTCCACTTT.